This TCR beta chain is from a study of cytomegalovirus exposure and HLA in healthy donors. Study-wide results and caveats: TCR beta V- and J-gene trimming was later associated with a missense DCLRE1C variant. An assumption of roughly uniform sequencing depth across donors underlay the presence/absence analyses. Later on, an analysis tied 18,000 or so TCR beta sequences to HLA alleles at 0.05 false discovery rate.

CDR3 length: 10 residues. V shed 7 bases and J shed 2 bases, with 6 bases lying between them. Germline CDR1 reads GTSNPN; CDR2 reads SVGIG (reference sequence). The PCR had 60 Vbeta and 13 Jbeta primers. Method: immunoSEQ multiplex PCR; TCRdb's copy keeps in-frame clones and lacks some. This table lists approximately 50,000 clones. As regards this clone: Its antigen is still unknown.

This sequence joins TRBV30 and TRBJ2-7, with a weak D call TRBD2 (5 bases). The receptor was derived from a female donor in good health and CMV-seronegative. Sequenced material: PBMCs. The CDR3 reads CAFGTYEQYF. CDR3 bases: TGTGCCTTCGGGACCTACGAGCAGTACTTC.